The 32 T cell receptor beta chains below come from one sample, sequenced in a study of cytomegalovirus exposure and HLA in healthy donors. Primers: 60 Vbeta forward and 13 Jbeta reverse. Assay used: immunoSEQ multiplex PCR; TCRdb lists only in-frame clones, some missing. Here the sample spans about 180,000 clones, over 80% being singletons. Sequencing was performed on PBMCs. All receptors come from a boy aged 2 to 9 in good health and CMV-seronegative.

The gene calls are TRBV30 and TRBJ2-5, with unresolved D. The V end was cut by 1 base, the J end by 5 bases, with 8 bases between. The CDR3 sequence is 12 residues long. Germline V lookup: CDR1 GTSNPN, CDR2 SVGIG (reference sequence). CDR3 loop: CAWSENAETQYF. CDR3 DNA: TGTGCCTGGAGTGAGAACGCGGAGACCCAGTACTTC.

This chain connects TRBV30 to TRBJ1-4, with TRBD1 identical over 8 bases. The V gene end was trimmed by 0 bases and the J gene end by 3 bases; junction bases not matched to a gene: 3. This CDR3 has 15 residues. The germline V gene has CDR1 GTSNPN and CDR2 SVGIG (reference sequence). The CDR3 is CAWSVPGQANEKLFF. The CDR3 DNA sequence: TGTGCCTGGAGTGTACCGGGACAGGCTAATGAAAAACTGTTTTTT. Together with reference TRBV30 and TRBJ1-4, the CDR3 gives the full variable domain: SQTIHQWPATLVQPVGSPLSLECTVEGTSNPNLYWYRQAAGRGLQLLFYSVGIGQISSEVPQNLSASRPQDRQFILSSKKLLLSDSGFYLCAWSVPGQANEKLFFGSGTQLSVL.

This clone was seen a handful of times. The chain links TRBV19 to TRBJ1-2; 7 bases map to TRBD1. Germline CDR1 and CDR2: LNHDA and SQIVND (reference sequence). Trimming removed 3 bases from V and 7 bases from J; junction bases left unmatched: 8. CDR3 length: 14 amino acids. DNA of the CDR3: TGTGCCAGTAGTATTCGAGGGGGCGCGGGTGGCTACACCTTC. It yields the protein CASSIRGGAGGYTF.

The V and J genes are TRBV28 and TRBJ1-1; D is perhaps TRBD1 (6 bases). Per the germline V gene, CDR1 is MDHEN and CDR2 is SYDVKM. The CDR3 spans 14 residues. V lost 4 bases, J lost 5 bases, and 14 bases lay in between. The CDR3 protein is CASSSIRQGTEAFF. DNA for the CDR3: TGTGCCAGCAGTTCAATCAGGCAGGGGACTGAAGCTTTCTTT.

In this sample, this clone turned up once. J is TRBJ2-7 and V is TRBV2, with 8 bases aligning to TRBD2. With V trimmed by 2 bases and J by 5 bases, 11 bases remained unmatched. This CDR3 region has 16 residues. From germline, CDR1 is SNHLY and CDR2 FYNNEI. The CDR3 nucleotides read TGTGCCAGCAGTGAAATAGGGCTAGCGGGTTTGGACGAGCAGTACTTC. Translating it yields CASSEIGLAGLDEQYF.

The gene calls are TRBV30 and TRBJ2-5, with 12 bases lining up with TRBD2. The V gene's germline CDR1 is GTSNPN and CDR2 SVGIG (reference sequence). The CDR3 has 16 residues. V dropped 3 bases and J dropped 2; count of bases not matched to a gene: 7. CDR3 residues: CAWSRPTSGRQETQYF. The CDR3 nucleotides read TGTGCCTGGAGCCGCCCTACTAGCGGGAGGCAAGAGACCCAGTACTTC.

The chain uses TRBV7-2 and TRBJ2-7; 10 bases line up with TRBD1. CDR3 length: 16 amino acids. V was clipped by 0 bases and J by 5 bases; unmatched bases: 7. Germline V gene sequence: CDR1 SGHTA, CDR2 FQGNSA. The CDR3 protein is CASSLASTGGGHEQYF. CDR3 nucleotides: TGTGCCAGCAGCTTAGCCTCGACAGGGGGCGGCCACGAGCAGTACTTC.

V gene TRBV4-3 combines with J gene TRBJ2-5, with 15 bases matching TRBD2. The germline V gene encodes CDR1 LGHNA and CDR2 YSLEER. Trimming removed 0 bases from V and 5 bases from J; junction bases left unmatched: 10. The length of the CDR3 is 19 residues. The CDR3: CASSQDLFGTSGRIETQYF. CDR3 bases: TGCGCCAGCAGCCAAGATTTATTTGGGACTAGCGGGAGGATTGAGACCCAGTACTTC.

For the CDR3, the DNA is TGTGCCAGCAGCGCCGGCCGGGGGAACACCGGGGAGCTGTTTTTT. It codes for CASSAGRGNTGELFF. This chain connects TRBV5-6 to TRBJ2-2, with a possible D match to TRBD2 (5 bases). V shed 4 bases and J shed 1 base, with 11 bases lying between them. The CDR3 has 15 residues. Germline-derived CDR1 and CDR2 are SGHDT and YYEEEE.

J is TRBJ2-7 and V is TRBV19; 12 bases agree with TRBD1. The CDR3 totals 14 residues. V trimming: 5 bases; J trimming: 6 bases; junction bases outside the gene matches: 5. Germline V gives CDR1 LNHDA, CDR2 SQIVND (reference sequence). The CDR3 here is CASSPGTGGGEQYF. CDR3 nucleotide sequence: TGTGCCAGTAGTCCCGGGACAGGGGGCGGCGAGCAGTACTTC.

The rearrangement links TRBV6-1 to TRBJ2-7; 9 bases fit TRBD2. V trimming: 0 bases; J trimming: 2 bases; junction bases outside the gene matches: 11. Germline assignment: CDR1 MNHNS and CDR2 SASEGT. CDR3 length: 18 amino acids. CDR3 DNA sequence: TGTGCCAGCAGTGAAGCGGATAGCGGGGGTCTCCTAGCCTACGAGCAGTACGTC. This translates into CASSEADSGGLLAYEQYV.

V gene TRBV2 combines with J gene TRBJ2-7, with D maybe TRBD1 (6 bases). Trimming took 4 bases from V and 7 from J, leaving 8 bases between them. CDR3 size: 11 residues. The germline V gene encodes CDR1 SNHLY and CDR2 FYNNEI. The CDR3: CASSGTEEQYF. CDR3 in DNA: TGTGCCAGCAGTGGGACAGAGGAGCAGTACTTC.

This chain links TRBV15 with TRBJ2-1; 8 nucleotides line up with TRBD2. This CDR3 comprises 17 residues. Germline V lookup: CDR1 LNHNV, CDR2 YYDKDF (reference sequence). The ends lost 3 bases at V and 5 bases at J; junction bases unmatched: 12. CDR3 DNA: TGTGCCACCAGCAGGGGAGGGTGGCTAGCGGGTAACAATGAGCAGTTCTTC. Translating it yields CATSRGGWLAGNNEQFF. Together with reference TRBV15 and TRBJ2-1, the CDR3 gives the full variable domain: DAMVIQNPRYQVTQFGKPVTLSCSQTLNHNVMYWYQQKSSQAPKLLFHYYDKDFNNEADTPDNFQSRRPNTSFCFLDIRSPGLGDTAMYLCATSRGGWLAGNNEQFFGPGTRLTVL.

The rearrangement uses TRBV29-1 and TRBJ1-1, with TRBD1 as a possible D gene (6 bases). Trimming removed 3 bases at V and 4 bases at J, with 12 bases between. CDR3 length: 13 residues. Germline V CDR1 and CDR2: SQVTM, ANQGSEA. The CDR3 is CSVDGQGSTEAFF. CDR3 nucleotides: TGCAGCGTTGATGGGCAGGGGAGCACTGAAGCTTTCTTT.

CDR3 DNA: TGTGCCAGCAGCCGGGACACCCCACGGGATTCACCCCTCCACTTT. Translated, it gives CASSRDTPRDSPLHF. This chain connects TRBV6-6 to TRBJ1-6, with a possible D match to TRBD1 (6 bases). The V and J ends lost 6 bases and 8 bases respectively, with 17 bases between them. The CDR3 length is 15 residues. The germline CDR1 and CDR2 sequences are MNHNY and SVGAGI (reference sequence).

CDR3 DNA: TGTGCCTGGAGCCGTACGTGGCAGTCGAACACTGAAGCTTTCTTT. Its translation is CAWSRTWQSNTEAFF. The V gene is TRBV30, the J gene TRBJ1-1; no definite D call. Germline V gene data show CDR1 as GTSNPN and CDR2 as SVGIG (reference sequence). Trimming took 3 bases from V and 1 from J, leaving 15 bases between them. The CDR3 length is 15 residues.

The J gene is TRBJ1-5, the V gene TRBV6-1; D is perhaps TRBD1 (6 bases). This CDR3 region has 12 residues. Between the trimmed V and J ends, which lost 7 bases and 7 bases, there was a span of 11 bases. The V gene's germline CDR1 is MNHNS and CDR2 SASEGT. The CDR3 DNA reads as TGTGCCAGCACCCAGGGGAGCCAGCCCCAGCATTTT. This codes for CASTQGSQPQHF.

DNA for the CDR3: TGTGCCAGCTCCCTAGGAGGGACGACTAATGAAAAACTGTTTTTT. Translated: CASSLGGTTNEKLFF. The chain carries TRBV18 and TRBJ1-4, with D tentatively TRBD1 (5 bases). CDR3 length: 15 amino acids. With 6 bases removed from V and 2 bases from J, the gap between germline ends came to 13 bases. Germline V gene data show CDR1 as KGHSH and CDR2 as LQKENI.

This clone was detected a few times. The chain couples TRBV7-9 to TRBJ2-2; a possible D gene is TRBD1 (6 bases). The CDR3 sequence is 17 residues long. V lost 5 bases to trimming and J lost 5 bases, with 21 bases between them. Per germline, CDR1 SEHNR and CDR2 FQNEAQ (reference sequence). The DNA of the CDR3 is TGTGCCAGCAGCCTCATAACAGGGCACGGGCTAACCGGGGAGCTGTTTTTT. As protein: CASSLITGHGLTGELFF.

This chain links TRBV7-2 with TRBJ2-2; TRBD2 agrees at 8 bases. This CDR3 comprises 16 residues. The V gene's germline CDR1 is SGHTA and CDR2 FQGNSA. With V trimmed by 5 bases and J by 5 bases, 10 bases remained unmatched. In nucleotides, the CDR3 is TGTGCCAGCAGCGATCCGGGACTAGGGACGACCGGGGAGCTGTTTTTT. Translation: CASSDPGLGTTGELFF.

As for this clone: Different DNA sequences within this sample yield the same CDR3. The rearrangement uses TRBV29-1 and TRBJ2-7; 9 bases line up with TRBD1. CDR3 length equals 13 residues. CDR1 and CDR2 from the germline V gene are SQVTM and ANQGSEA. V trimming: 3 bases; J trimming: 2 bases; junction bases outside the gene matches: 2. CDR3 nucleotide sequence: TGCAGCGTTGAGGGACAGGGAACCTACGAGCAGTACTTC. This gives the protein CSVEGQGTYEQYF.

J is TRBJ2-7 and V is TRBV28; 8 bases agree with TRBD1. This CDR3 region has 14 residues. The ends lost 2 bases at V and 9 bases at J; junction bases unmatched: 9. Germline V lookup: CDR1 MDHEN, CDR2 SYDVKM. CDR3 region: CASSLRGGQGAQYF. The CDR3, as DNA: TGTGCCAGCAGTTTAAGAGGGGGGCAGGGGGCGCAGTACTTC.

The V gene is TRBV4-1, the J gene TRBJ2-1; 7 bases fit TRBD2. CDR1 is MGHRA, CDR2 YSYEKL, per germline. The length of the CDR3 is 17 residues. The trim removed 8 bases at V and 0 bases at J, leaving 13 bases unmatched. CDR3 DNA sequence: TGCGCCAGCGCCGAATCTGGGGGGGTCATCTCCTACAATGAGCAGTTCTTC. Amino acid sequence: CASAESGGVISYNEQFF.

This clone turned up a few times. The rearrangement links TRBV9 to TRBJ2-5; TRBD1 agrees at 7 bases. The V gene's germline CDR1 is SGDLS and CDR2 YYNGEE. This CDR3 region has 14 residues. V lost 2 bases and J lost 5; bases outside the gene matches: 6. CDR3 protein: CASSVGTVVETQYF. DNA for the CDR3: TGTGCCAGCAGCGTTGGGACAGTTGTGGAGACCCAGTACTTC.

The CDR3 spells CASSLEIAGGGEQFF. Written as DNA, the CDR3 is TGTGCCAGCAGTTTAGAAATAGCGGGAGGGGGTGAGCAGTTCTTC. The chain joins TRBV6-6 to TRBJ2-1; 11 positions match TRBD2. The germline V gene encodes CDR1 MNHNY and CDR2 SVGAGI (reference sequence). The CDR3 extends over 15 amino acids. With V trimmed by 4 bases and J by 9 bases, 8 bases remained unmatched.

The CDR3, as DNA: TGTGCCAGCAGTAGGGACAGGGCGGATGGCTACACCTTC. This gives the protein CASSRDRADGYTF. The V gene is TRBV14, the J gene TRBJ1-2; 9 nucleotides line up with TRBD1. J was trimmed by 6 bases and V by 6 bases; bases with no gene match: 5. From germline, CDR1 is SGHDN and CDR2 FVKESK. This CDR3 comprises 13 residues.

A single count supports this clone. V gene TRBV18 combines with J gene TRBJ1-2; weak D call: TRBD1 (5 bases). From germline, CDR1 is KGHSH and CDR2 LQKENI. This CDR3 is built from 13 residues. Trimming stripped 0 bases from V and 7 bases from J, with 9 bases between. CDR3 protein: CASSPPGAGGYTF. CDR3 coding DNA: TGTGCCAGCTCACCACCAGGGGCTGGTGGCTACACCTTC. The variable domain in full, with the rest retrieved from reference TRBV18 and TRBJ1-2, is NAGVMQNPRHLVRRRGQEARLRCSPMKGHSHVYWYRQLPEEGLKFMVYLQKENIIDESGMPKERFSAEFPKEGPSILRIQQVVRGDSAAYFCASSPPGAGGYTFGSGTRLTVV.

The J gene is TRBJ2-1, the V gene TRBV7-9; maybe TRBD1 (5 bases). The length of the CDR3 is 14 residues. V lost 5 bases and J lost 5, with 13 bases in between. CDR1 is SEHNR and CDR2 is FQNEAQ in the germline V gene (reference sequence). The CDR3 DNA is TGTGCCAGCAGCCCCAGGGCTTTGAACAATGAGCAGTTCTTC. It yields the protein CASSPRALNNEQFF.

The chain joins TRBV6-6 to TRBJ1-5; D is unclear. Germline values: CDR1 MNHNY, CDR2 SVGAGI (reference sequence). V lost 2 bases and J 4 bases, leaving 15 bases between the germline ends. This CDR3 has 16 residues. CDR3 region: CASSYMPAGLNQPQHF. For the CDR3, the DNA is TGTGCCAGCAGTTACATGCCGGCAGGCCTTAATCAGCCCCAGCATTTT.

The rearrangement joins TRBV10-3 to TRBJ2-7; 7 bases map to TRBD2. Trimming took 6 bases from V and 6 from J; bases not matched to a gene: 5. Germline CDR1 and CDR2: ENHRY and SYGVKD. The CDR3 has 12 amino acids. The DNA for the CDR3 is TGTGCCATCAGCGACGGGGGGTTCGAGCAGTACGTC. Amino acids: CAISDGGFEQYV.

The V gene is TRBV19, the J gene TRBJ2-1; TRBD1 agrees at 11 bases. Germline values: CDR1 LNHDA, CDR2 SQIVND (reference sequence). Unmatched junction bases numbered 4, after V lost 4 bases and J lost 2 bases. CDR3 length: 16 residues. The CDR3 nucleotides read TGTGCCAGTAGTACCTGGACAGGGGGCGCCTACAATGAGCAGTTCTTC. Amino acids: CASSTWTGGAYNEQFF.

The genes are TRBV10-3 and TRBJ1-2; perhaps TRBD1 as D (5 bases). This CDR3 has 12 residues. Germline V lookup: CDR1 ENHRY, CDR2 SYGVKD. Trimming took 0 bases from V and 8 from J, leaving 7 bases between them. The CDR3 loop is CAISESGGGYTF. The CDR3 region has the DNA TGTGCCATCAGTGAGTCTGGGGGGGGCTACACCTTC.